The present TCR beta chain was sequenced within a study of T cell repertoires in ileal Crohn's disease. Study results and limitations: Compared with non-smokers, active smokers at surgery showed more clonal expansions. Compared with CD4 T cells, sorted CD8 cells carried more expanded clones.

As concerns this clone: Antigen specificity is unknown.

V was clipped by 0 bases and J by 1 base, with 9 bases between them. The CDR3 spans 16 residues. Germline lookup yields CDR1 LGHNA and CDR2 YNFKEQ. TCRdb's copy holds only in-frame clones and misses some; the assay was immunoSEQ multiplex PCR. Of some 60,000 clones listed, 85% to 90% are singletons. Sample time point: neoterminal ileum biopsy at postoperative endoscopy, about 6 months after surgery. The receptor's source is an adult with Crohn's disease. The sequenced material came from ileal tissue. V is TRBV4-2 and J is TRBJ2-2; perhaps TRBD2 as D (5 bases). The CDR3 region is CASSQEPGKNTGELFF. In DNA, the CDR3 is TGTGCCAGCAGCCAAGAGCCCGGGAAGAACACCGGGGAGCTGTTTTTT.